A single sample gave rise to the 24 T cell receptor beta chains below, sequenced in a study of monozygotic twins with inflammatory bowel disease (dated by TCRdb to the late 2010s). Preparation of the library involved 5' RACE. Instrument used: Illumina HiSeq 2500. The reads underwent TCRdb reprocessing, giving one record for each CDR3 protein sequence and no DNA. The sample table holds just over 300,000 distinct CDR3 sequences. 5.6% of the sample rests with the top ten. The specimen sequenced was blood. These receptor sequences come from a human donor with ulcerative colitis or Crohn's disease, or a healthy co-twin of an affected twin (not recorded which).

The chain couples TRBV6-5 to TRBJ2-7; TCRdb indicates TRBD1, and absent DNA this call remains unverified. Germline values: CDR1 MNHEY, CDR2 SVGAGI. CDR3 length: 15 residues. CDR3 sequence reads: CASSYSKSGTGEQYF.

The chain combines TRBV6-2 or TRBV6-3 with TRBJ1-1. Germline V gives CDR1 MNHEY, CDR2 SVGEGT. There are 11 residues in the CDR3. The CDR3: CASSYSTEALF.

This chain uses TRBV5-5 with TRBJ1-1; the D call of TRBD1 rests on TCRdb alone, since no DNA is present to check it. The CDR3 loop spans 14 amino acids. The V gene's germline CDR1 is SGHKS and CDR2 YYEKEE (reference sequence). The CDR3 protein is CASSTGTGTLRAFF.

The chain employs TRBV12-3 or TRBV12-4 and TRBJ2-3; TCRdb designates TRBD2, a call that cannot be tested without DNA. The CDR3 has 16 amino acids. The CDR3 loop is CASSSGLAGGADTQYF.

The genes are TRBV7-9 and TRBJ2-7. The germline gives CDR1 SEHNR, CDR2 FQNEAQ (reference sequence). The CDR3 is 12 residues long. The CDR3 region is CASSLTSGEQYF.

The chain recombines TRBV3-1 with TRBJ1-1. The CDR3 has 13 residues. The germline gives CDR1 LGHDT, CDR2 YNNKEL (reference sequence). The CDR3: CASSRGRTTEAFF. Using reference TRBV3-1 and TRBJ1-1 for the parts outside the CDR3, the full variable domain is DTAVSQTPKYLVTQMGNDKSIKCEQNLGHDTMYWYKQDSKKFLKIMFSYNNKELIINETVPNRFSPKSPDKAHLNLHINSLELGDSAVYFCASSRGRTTEAFFGQGTRLTVV.

V is TRBV12-3 or TRBV12-4 and J is TRBJ2-3; TCRdb designates TRBD2, a call that cannot be tested without DNA. The CDR3 is 16 amino acids. CDR3 residues: CASRVKRGEHTDTQYF.

The rearrangement uses TRBV20-1 and TRBJ2-5. CDR3 length equals 13 residues. Germline CDR1 reads DFQATT; CDR2 reads SNEGSKA (reference sequence). The CDR3 region is CSAPSKAQETQYF.

This sequence joins TRBV12-3 or TRBV12-4 and TRBJ2-7; absent DNA, TCRdb's TRBD2 call cannot be checked. The CDR3 loop spans 14 amino acids. The CDR3 reads CASSLTRAGGEQYF.

The chain links TRBV27 to TRBJ2-7; TCRdb designates TRBD1, a call that cannot be tested without DNA. There are 15 residues in the CDR3. Germline loops: CDR1 MNHEY, CDR2 SMNVEV (reference sequence). CDR3 sequence: CASSFRRGPSYEQYF.

The gene calls are TRBV4-3 and TRBJ1-1; the TRBD1 assignment by TCRdb is unverifiable without DNA. Germline V gene data show CDR1 as LGHNA and CDR2 as YSLEER. The CDR3 is made up of 16 amino acids. The CDR3 here is CASSPGGGNLNTEAFF.

The chain has TRBV6-4 and TRBJ2-6. CDR1 is MRHNA, CDR2 SNTAGT, per germline. The CDR3 has 15 amino acids. The CDR3 spells CASSDSSSGANVLTF.

V usage is TRBV3-1 and J usage is TRBJ2-5; TCRdb lists TRBD2, though no DNA is available to test this call. Germline assignment: CDR1 LGHDT and CDR2 YNNKEL (reference sequence). This CDR3 is 17 amino acids long. The CDR3 spells CASSPPFRGGLGETQYF.

CDR3 sequence reads: CSAGDPRTDTQYF. The rearrangement links TRBV20-1 to TRBJ2-3. The length of the CDR3 is 13 residues. Germline CDR1 and CDR2: DFQATT and SNEGSKA (reference sequence).

The V gene is TRBV11-2, the J gene TRBJ2-2; TCRdb designates TRBD2, a call that cannot be tested without DNA. Germline CDR1 SGHAT, CDR2 FQNNGV. This CDR3 spans 20 amino acids. CDR3 in amino acids: CASSLQPTLAPPGNTGELFF. The entire variable domain, with the rest obtained from reference TRBV11-2 and TRBJ2-2, is as follows: EAGVAQSPRYKIIEKRQSVAFWCNPISGHATLYWYQQILGQGPKLLIQFQNNGVVDDSQLPKDRFSAERLKGVDSTLKIQPAKLEDSAVYLCASSLQPTLAPPGNTGELFFGEGSRLTVL.

The chain uses TRBV5-1 and TRBJ1-6. Germline V CDR1 and CDR2: SGHRS, YFSETQ. The CDR3 length is 14 residues. This chain's CDR3 is CASSGGMEHSPLHF. The complete variable domain, with remaining parts taken from reference TRBV5-1 and TRBJ1-6, reads KAGVTQTPRYLIKTRGQQVTLSCSPISGHRSVSWYQQTPGQGLQFLFEYFSETQRNKGNFPGRFSGRQFSNSRSEMNVSTLELGDSALYLCASSGGMEHSPLHFGNGTRLTVT.

This rearrangement joins TRBV7-9 to TRBJ2-7; the TCRdb D gene call, TRBD1, has no DNA to confirm it. Germline values: CDR1 SEHNR, CDR2 FQNEAQ (reference sequence). There are 13 residues in the CDR3. The chain's CDR3 is CASRVSGSYEQYF.

V gene TRBV20-1 combines with J gene TRBJ2-3; TCRdb calls TRBD1, which cannot be checked without DNA. The germline gives CDR1 DFQATT, CDR2 SNEGSKA (reference sequence). This CDR3 has 15 residues. CDR3 loop: CSARATRAGADTQYF.

CDR3 amino acids: CSVATPSGRRETQYF. The chain has TRBV29-1 and TRBJ2-5; TCRdb outputs TRBD2, but without DNA this stays unchecked. Germline CDR1 is SQVTM and CDR2 is ANQGSEA. The CDR3 sequence is 15 residues long.

The V gene is TRBV7-9, the J gene TRBJ1-2; TCRdb's assignment of TRBD1 cannot be checked, as there is no DNA. The CDR3 contains 14 residues. Germline lookup yields CDR1 SEHNR and CDR2 FQNEAQ (reference sequence). This chain's CDR3 is CASSLGGQGGGYTF. The complete variable domain, with remaining parts taken from reference TRBV7-9 and TRBJ1-2, reads DTGVSQNPRHKITKRGQNVTFRCDPISEHNRLYWYRQTLGQGPEFLTYFQNEAQLEKSRLLSDRFSAERPKGSFSTLEIQRTEQGDSAMYLCASSLGGQGGGYTFGSGTRLTVV.

The chain carries TRBV21-1 and TRBJ2-7; TCRdb calls TRBD1, which cannot be checked without DNA. TRBV21-1 is designated a pseudogene. The CDR3 spans 14 residues. This CDR3 is CASSNGTVHYEQYF.

The J gene is TRBJ2-1, the V gene TRBV11-2; TCRdb gives TRBD1 as the D gene, but with no DNA this cannot be confirmed. The CDR3 contains 15 residues. Germline V CDR1 and CDR2: SGHAT, FQNNGV. This CDR3 is CASSLAGTGYNEQFF.

The gene calls are TRBV7-6 and TRBJ2-2. Per the germline V gene, CDR1 is SGHVS and CDR2 is FNYEAQ. This CDR3 comprises 14 residues. The CDR3 protein is CASSPQGYSGELFF. Full variable domain (missing parts from reference TRBV7-6 and TRBJ2-2): GAGVSQSPRYKVTKRGQDVALRCDPISGHVSLYWYRQALGQGPEFLTYFNYEAQQDKSGLPNDRFSAERPEGSISTLTIQRTEQRDSAMYRCASSPQGYSGELFFGEGSRLTVL.

The chain recombines TRBV7-9 with TRBJ2-3; the D gene TCRdb calls, TRBD2, cannot be checked with no DNA. Germline CDR1 is SEHNR and CDR2 is FQNEAQ (reference sequence). The CDR3 is made up of 16 amino acids. CDR3 loop: CASSLGLAFSTDTQYF. The entire variable domain, with the rest obtained from reference TRBV7-9 and TRBJ2-3, is as follows: DTGVSQNPRHKITKRGQNVTFRCDPISEHNRLYWYRQTLGQGPEFLTYFQNEAQLEKSRLLSDRFSAERPKGSFSTLEIQRTEQGDSAMYLCASSLGLAFSTDTQYFGPGTRLTVL.